This TCR beta chain was sequenced during a study of blood T cell repertoires in COVID-19. In the original processing: From reference gene primer amplification, estimates of nucleated cell counts were derived. Assay used: immunoSEQ multiplex PCR; TCRdb lists only in-frame clones, some missing. D and trimming were read from the DNA, whereas the V and J calls and clone size are those reported in that table. The sample records fewer than 200,000 clones, around 88% being singletons. V shed 1 base, J shed 4 bases, and the junction held 1 base outside the gene matches. The CDR3 covers 13 residues. Germline V CDR1 and CDR2: GTSNPN, SVGIG (reference sequence).

This sequence joins TRBV30 and TRBJ1-5; 7 nucleotides match TRBD1. The sample consisted of PBMCs or T cells enriched from blood (not recorded which). The clonotype originates from a woman in her forties or fifties in a cohort exposed to, infected with or recovered from COVID-19 (not recorded which). The CDR3 nucleotides are TGTGCCTGGAGTGAACAGGGGAATCAGCCCCAGCATTTT. Its translation is CAWSEQGNQPQHF.